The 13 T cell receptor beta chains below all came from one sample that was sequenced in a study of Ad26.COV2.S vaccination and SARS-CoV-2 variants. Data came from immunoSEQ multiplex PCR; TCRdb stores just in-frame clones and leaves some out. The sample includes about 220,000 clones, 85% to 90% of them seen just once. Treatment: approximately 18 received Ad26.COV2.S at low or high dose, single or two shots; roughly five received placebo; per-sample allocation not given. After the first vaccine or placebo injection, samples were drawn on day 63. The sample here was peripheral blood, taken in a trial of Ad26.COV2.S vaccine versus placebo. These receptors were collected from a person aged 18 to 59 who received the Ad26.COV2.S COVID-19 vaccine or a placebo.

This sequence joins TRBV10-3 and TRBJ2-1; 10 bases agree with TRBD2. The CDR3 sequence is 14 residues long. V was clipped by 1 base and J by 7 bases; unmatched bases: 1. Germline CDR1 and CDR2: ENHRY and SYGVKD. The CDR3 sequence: CAISELTSGNEQFF. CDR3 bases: TGTGCCATCAGTGAGTTGACTAGCGGGAATGAGCAGTTCTTC.

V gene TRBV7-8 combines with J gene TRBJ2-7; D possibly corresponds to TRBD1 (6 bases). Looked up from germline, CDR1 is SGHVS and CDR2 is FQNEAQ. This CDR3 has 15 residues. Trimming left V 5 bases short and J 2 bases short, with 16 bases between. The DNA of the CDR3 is TGTGCCAGCAGCCACAACAGGGAACGGGCCTACGAGCAGTACTTC. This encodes CASSHNRERAYEQYF.

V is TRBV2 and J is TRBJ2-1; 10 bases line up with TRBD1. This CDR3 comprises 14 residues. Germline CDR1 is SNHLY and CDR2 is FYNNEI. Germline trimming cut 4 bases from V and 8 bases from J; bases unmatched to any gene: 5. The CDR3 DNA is TGTGCCAGCAGTGGGGACAGGGGTAGGGATGAGCAGTTCTTC. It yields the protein CASSGDRGRDEQFF.

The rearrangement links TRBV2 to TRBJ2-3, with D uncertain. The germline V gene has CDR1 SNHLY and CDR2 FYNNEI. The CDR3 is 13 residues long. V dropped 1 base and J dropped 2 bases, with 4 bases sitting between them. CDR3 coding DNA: TGTGCCAGCAGTGAAGAAGTCACAGATACGCAGTATTTT. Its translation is CASSEEVTDTQYF.

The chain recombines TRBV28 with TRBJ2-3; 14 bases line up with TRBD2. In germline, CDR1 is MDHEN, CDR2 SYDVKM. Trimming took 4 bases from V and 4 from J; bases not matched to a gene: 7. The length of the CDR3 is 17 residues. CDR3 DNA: TGTGCCAGCAGTTCCCGGACTAGCGGGGGGAAGGCAGATACGCAGTATTTT. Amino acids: CASSSRTSGGKADTQYF.

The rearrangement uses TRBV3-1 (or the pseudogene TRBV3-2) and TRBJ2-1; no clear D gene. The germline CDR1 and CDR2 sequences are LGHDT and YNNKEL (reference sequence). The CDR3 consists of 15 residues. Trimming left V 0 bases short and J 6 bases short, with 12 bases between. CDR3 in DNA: TGTGCCAGCAGCCAAGAGAGGACCTTTTCCAATGAGCAGTTCTTC. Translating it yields CASSQERTFSNEQFF.

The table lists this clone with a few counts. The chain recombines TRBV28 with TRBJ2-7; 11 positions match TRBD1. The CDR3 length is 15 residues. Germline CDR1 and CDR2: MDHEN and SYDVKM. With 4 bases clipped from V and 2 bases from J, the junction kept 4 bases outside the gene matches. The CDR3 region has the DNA TGTGCCAGCAGTTCGGGACAGGGGGTGCCCTACGAGCAGTACTTC. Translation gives CASSSGQGVPYEQYF.

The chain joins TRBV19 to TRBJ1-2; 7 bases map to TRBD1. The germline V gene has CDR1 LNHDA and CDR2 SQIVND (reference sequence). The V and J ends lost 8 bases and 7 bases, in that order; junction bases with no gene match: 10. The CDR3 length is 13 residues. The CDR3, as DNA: TGTGCCAGTGAAGACAGGGACCGTTCTGGCTACACCTTC. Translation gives CASEDRDRSGYTF.

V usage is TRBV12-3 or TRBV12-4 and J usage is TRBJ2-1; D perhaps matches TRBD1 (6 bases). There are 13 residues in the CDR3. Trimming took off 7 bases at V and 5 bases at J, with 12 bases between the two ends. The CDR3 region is CASKQGLDNEQFF. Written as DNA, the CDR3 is TGTGCCAGCAAGCAGGGGCTAGACAATGAGCAGTTCTTC.

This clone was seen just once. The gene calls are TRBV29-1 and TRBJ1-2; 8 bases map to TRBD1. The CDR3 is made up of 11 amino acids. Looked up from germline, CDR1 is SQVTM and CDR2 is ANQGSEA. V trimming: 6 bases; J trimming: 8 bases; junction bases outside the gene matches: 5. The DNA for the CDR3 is TGCAGCGTCTCGACAGGGGAGGGCTACACCTTC. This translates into CSVSTGEGYTF.

CDR3 loop: CASSYFRDRVDEQYF. DNA of the CDR3: TGTGCCAGCAGTTACTTCCGGGACAGGGTCGACGAGCAGTACTTC. This chain connects TRBV6-5 to TRBJ2-7; TRBD1 matches at 9 bases. Germline CDR1 and CDR2: MNHEY and SVGAGI. The CDR3 covers 15 residues. V shed 1 base, J shed 5 bases, and the junction held 6 bases outside the gene matches.

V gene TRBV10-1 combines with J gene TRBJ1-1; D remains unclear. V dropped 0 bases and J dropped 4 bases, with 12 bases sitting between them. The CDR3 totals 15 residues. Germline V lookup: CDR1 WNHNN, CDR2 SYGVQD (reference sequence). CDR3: CASSESGSPTTEAFF. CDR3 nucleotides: TGCGCCAGCAGTGAGTCGGGAAGCCCTACCACTGAAGCTTTCTTT.

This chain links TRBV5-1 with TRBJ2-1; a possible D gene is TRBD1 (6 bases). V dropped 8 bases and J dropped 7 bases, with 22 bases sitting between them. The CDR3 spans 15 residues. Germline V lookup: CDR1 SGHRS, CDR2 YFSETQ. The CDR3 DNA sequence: TGCGCCAGTACCCGGGACACCTATGGGGAAAATGAGCAGTTCTTC. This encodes CASTRDTYGENEQFF.